This TCR beta chain was identified in a study of CD8 T cells in ankylosing spondylitis. General observations from the study: Clones linked to the disease showed a CD8+ phenotype. They occurred at relatively low frequencies in peripheral blood. What seemed typical of ankylosing spondylitis blood was a TCR beta motif built from about eight highly homologous variants. The study looked at matched synovial fluid samples from ankylosing spondylitis patients. Disease-linked clones were reported to be significantly enriched there.

This clonotype has a count of ten or more. Its antigen remains unknown. Libraries of TCR beta came from quantitative 5'-RACE with molecular barcodes. TCRdb reprocessed the 5' RACE reads via MiXCR and lists one record per CDR3 protein. The data show 30,000 to 45,000 distinct CDR3 sequences, more than 15% seen once. The sequence came from a male donor with ankylosing spondylitis or in good health (not recorded which). Material: blood.

The CDR3 DNA is TGCAGTGCTAGATGGGATCCTAGCGGGGGTCGGGATGAGCAGTTCTTC. It specifies CSARWDPSGGRDEQFF. The rearrangement uses TRBV20-1 and TRBJ2-1, with TRBD2 matching 10 bases. Germline V gives CDR1 DFQATT, CDR2 SNEGSKA (reference sequence). V shed 2 bases and J 8 bases; nucleotides not matched to a gene: 12. This CDR3 region has 16 residues.